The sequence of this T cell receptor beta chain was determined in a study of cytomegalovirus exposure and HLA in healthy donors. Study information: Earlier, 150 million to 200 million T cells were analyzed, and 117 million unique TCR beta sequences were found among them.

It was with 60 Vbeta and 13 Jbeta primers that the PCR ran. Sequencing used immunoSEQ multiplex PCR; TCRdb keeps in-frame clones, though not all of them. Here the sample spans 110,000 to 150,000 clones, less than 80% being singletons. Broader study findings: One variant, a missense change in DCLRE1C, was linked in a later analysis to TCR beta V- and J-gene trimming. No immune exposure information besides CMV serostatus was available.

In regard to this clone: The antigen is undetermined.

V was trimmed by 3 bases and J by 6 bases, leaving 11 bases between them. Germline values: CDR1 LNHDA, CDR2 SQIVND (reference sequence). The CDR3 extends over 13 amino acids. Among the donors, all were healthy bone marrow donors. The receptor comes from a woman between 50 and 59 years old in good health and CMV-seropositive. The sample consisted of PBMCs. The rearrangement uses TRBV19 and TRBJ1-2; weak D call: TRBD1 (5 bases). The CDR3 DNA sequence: TGTGCCAGTAGTATTGATCGGGGGAATGGCTACACCTTC. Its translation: CASSIDRGNGYTF.